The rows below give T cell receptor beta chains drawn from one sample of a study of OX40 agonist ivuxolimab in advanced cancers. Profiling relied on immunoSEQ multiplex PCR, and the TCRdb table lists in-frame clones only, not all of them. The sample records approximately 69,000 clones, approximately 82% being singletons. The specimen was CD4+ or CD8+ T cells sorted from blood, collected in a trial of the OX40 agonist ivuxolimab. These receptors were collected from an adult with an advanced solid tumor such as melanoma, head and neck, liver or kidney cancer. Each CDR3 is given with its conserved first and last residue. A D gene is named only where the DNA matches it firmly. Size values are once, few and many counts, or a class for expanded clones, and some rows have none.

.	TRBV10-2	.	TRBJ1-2	TGCGCCAGCGCGGAGCCAGCTGCTAACTATGGCTACACCTTC	CASAEPAANYGYTF
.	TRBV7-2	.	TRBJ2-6	TGTGCCAGCAGCTTAGCCGGTCGCTCTGGGGCCAACGTCCTGACTTTC	CASSLAGRSGANVLTF
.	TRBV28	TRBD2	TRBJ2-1	TGTGCCAGCAGCCCTAGCGGGGAATCCTACAATGAGCAGTTCTTC	CASSPSGESYNEQFF
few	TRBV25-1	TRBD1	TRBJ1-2	TGTGCCAGCCAAATGACAGGGGGCCCCTATGGCTACACCTTC	CASQMTGGPYGYTF
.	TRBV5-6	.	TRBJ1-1	TGTGCCAGCAGCTTGAGAACCGGCGCTGAAGCTTTCTTT	CASSLRTGAEAFF
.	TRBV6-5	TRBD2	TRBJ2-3	TGTGCCAGCAGTTACTCAGCGGGGGTTGATACGCAGTATTTT	CASSYSAGVDTQYF
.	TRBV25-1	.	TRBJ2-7	TGTGCCACCGGGGACGGGAGCTCCTACGAGCAGTACTTC	CATGDGSSYEQYF
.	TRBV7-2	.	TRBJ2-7	TGTGCCAGCAGCTTATCCCCGGGACACATCTCCTACGAGCAGTACTTC	CASSLSPGHISYEQYF
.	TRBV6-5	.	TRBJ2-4	TGTGCCAGCACTATTCAGGGGGGGGCAAACATTCAGTACTTC	CASTIQGGANIQYF
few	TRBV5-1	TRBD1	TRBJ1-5	TGCGCCAGCAGCGTAGGGACAGGCAATCAGCCCCAGCATTTT	CASSVGTGNQPQHF
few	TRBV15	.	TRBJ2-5	TGTGCCACCCAAGTTGGGACCCAAGAGACCCAGTACTTC	CATQVGTQETQYF
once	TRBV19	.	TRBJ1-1	TGTGCCAGTAGTATCGATCACGGCCAGGGAGATGAAGCTTTCTTT	CASSIDHGQGDEAFF
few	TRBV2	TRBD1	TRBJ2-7	TGTGCCAGCAGTGTGACAGGGTCCTACGAGCAGTACTTC	CASSVTGSYEQYF
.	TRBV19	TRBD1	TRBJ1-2	TGTGCCAGTAGCGACAGGGGATATGGCTACACCTTC	CASSDRGYGYTF
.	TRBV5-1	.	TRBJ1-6	TGCGCCAGCTCCCCCGGGGGGCGAGTCTCGGCTTCACCCCTCCACTTT	CASSPGGRVSASPLHF
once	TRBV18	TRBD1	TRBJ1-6	TGTGCCAGCTCACGACAGGGCGGGGATAATTCACCCCTCCACTTT	CASSRQGGDNSPLHF
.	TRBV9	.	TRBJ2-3	TGTGCCAGCAGCCCAGAGGGGGGAAGCACAGATACGCAGTATTTT	CASSPEGGSTDTQYF
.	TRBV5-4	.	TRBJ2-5	TGTGCCTCACGTGGAGGTCCGCAAGAGACCCAGTACTTC	CASRGGPQETQYF
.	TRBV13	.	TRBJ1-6	TGTGCCAGCAGTTGGGGCCAAAGCAGGAGTTCACCCCTCCACTTT	CASSWGQSRSSPLHF
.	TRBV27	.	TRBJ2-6	TGTGCCAGCAGTCCCGGGACGCCCGGATTAGGATTTCGTGGGGCCAACGTCCTGACTTTC	CASSPGTPGLGFRGANVLTF
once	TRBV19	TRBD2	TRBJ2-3	TGTGCCAGTAGTATGATAAGCGGGGGGGCCACAGATACGCAGTATTTT	CASSMISGGATDTQYF
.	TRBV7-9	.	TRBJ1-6	TGTGCCAGCAGCCCGGCGGCAGCCAGCTCCTATAATTCACCCCTCCACTTT	CASSPAAASSYNSPLHF
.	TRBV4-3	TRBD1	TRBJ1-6	TGCGCCAGCAGCCCAGGGGGGGCAGGTAATTCACCCCTCCACTTT	CASSPGGAGNSPLHF
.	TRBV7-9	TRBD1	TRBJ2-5	TGTGCCATCACACATAGGACAGGTCAAGAGACCCAGTACTTC	CAITHRTGQETQYF
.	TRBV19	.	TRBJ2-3	TGTGCCAGTAGTATAGGCCTTGCCAGGAGGGCGGCAGATACGCAGTATTTT	CASSIGLARRAADTQYF
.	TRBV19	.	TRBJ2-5	TGTGCCAGTAGTATGGGATGGCAGAGTCGTGGAGAGACCCAGTACTTC	CASSMGWQSRGETQYF
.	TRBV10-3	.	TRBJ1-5	TGTGCCATCAGTGAGTCTGGTTCTTTGGAGCCCCAGCATTTT	CAISESGSLEPQHF
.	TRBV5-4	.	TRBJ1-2	TGTGCCAGCAGCTTGGCCGGTACAGGGTGGGGCTACACCTTC	CASSLAGTGWGYTF
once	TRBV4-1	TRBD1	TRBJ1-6	TGCGCCAGCAGCCAAGCGGACAGGGAACTTGGTAATTCACCCCTCCACTTT	CASSQADRELGNSPLHF
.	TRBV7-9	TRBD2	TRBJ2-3	TGTGCCAGCAGCTTACGTCGAAGCGGGGGGGCAACAGATACGCAGTATTTT	CASSLRRSGGATDTQYF
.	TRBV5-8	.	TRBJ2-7	TGTGCCAGCAGCTTGGCCCAGACAGGATCCTACGAGCAGTACTTC	CASSLAQTGSYEQYF
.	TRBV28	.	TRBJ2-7	TGTGCCAGCAGTGATTACGAGCAGTACTTC	CASSDYEQYF
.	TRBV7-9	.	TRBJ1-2	TGTGCCAGCAGCTTAGGTCTTAACGACCCCTATGGCTACACCTTC	CASSLGLNDPYGYTF
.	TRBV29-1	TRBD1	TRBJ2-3	TGCAGCGTTGGACAGGGGGGAGATACGCAGTATTTT	CSVGQGGDTQYF
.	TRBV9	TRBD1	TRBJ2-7	TGTGCCAGCAGCTCCCGGACAGGCTCCTACGAGCAGTACTTC	CASSSRTGSYEQYF
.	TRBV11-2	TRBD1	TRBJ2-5	TGTGCCAGCAGACGGACAGGGGCGGAGGAGACCCAGTACTTC	CASRRTGAEETQYF
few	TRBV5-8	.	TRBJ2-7	TGTGCCAGCAGCTACGACAGAACCTACGAGCAGTACTTC	CASSYDRTYEQYF
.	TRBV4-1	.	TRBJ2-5	TGCGCCAGCAGCCAAGATACGATGGAAGAGACCCAGTACTTC	CASSQDTMEETQYF
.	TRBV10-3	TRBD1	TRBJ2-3	TGTGCCACCGCACCGGGACAGGGGACCACAGATACGCAGTATTTT	CATAPGQGTTDTQYF
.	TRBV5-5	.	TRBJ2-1	TGTGCCAGCAGCTCCGGGACACCACGTCGGAATGAGCAGTTCTTC	CASSSGTPRRNEQFF